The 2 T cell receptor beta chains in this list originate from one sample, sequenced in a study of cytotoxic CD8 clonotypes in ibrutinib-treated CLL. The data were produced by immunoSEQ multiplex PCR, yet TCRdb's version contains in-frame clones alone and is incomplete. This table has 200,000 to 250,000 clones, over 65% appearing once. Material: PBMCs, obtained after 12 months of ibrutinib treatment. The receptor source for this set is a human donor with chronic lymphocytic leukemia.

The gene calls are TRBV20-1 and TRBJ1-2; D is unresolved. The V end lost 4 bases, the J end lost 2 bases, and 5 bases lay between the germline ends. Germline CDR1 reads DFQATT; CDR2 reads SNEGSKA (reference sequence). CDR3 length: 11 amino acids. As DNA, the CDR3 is TGCAGTGCTAACCACAACTATGGCTACACCTTC. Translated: CSANHNYGYTF.

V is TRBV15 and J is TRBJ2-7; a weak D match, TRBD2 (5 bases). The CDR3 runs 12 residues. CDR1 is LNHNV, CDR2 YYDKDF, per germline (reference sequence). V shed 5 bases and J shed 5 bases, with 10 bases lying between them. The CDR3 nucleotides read TGTGCCACCAGCCCCTCGGGGAACGAGCAGTACTTC. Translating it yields CATSPSGNEQYF.